The 25 T cell receptor beta chains in this list originate from one sample, sequenced in a study of shared clonotypes between healthy human individuals. The assay was immunoSEQ multiplex PCR, and TCRdb's table has in-frame clones only and misses some. The sample yields roughly 1,100,000 clones, about 80% seen once. What was sequenced was memory CD4+ T cells sorted from blood. The subset was: CD45RA-negative fraction. The receptors shown here come from a man aged 18 to 30 in good health.

CDR3 region: CASSSGQTNYGYTF. In DNA form, the CDR3 reads TGTGCCAGCAGCTCCGGACAGACTAACTATGGCTACACCTTC. The rearrangement links TRBV5-4 to TRBJ1-2; perhaps TRBD1 as D (6 bases). CDR3 length: 14 residues. Trimming took off 3 bases at V and 0 bases at J, with 9 bases between the two ends. The germline gives CDR1 SGHNT, CDR2 YYREEE (reference sequence).

In the case of this clone: This may be a read error: a much more frequent sequence differs by one nucleotide. The sample contains more than one DNA sequence encoding this CDR3. The genes are TRBV7-2 and TRBJ2-2, with a possible D match to TRBD1 (5 bases). Trimming pared 3 bases from V and 2 bases from J, leaving 10 bases between. The germline V gene has CDR1 SGHTA and CDR2 FQGNSA. The CDR3 has 15 amino acids. Here the CDR3 reads CASSLGQGNTGELFF. CDR3 DNA sequence: TGTGCCAGCAGCTTGGGGCAGGGCAACACCGGGGAGCTGTTTTTT. The complete variable domain, with remaining parts taken from reference TRBV7-2 and TRBJ2-2, reads GAGVSQSPSNKVTEKGKDVELRCDPISGHTALYWYRQSLGQGLEFLIYFQGNSAPDKSGLPSDRFSAERTGGSVSTLTIQRTQQEDSAVYLCASSLGQGNTGELFFGEGSRLTVL.

This clone showed up just a few times. This sample includes further DNA sequences coding for the same CDR3. The V gene is TRBV2, the J gene TRBJ1-6, with D possibly matching TRBD1 (6 bases). Germline loops: CDR1 SNHLY, CDR2 FYNNEI. V gave up 3 bases and J gave up 7 bases, with 7 bases separating them. The CDR3 spans 13 residues. The DNA for the CDR3 is TGTGCCAGCAGTGATCAGGGGAATTCACCCCTCCACTTT. Translating gives CASSDQGNSPLHF.

The rearrangement joins TRBV9 to TRBJ1-3; D unresolved. There are 14 residues in the CDR3. Between the trimmed V and J ends, which lost 4 bases and 7 bases, there was a span of 15 bases. Germline V CDR1 and CDR2: SGDLS, YYNGEE. The CDR3 sequence: CASSTRDPGNTIYF. In nucleotides, the CDR3 is TGTGCCAGCAGCACCCGGGATCCCGGGAACACCATATATTTT.

V gene TRBV2 combines with J gene TRBJ1-1; possibly TRBD1 for D (5 bases). The CDR3 contains 14 residues. Germline V CDR1 and CDR2: SNHLY, FYNNEI. Between the trimmed V and J ends, which lost 6 bases and 1 base, there was a span of 12 bases. CDR3 residues: CASRVGTANTEAFF. For the CDR3, the DNA is TGTGCCAGCAGAGTAGGGACCGCGAACACTGAAGCTTTCTTT.

Notes on this clone: Within the sample, other DNA sequences also encode this same CDR3. The chain is built from TRBV10-3 and TRBJ1-4, with no clear D. CDR3 length: 14 residues. Germline-derived CDR1 and CDR2 are ENHRY and SYGVKD. Trimming left V 2 bases short and J 3 bases short, with 7 bases between. In DNA, the CDR3 is TGTGCCATCAGTGAGGGCTCACCTAATGAAAAACTGTTTTTT. It specifies CAISEGSPNEKLFF.

This clone was seen a handful of times. The chain recombines TRBV7-2 with TRBJ1-6; D unresolved. CDR1 SGHTA and CDR2 FQGNSA come from the germline V gene. The CDR3 totals 13 residues. V was cut by 3 bases and J by 12 bases, with 12 bases left in between. The CDR3 loop is CASSFNAGQPLHF. In DNA form, the CDR3 reads TGTGCCAGCAGCTTCAACGCAGGTCAACCCCTCCACTTT.

As to this clone: No conserved phenylalanine or tryptophan is present at the end of the CDR3, so a read error is the likely explanation. The chain combines TRBV30 with TRBJ1-5; D possibly corresponds to TRBD1 (6 bases). This CDR3 has 17 amino acids. Germline V lookup: CDR1 GTSNPN, CDR2 SVGIG (reference sequence). Deletions cut 2 bases from V and 11 bases from J, with 28 bases between. CDR3 DNA: TGTGCCTGGAGTCCCCCGCGGGGGGCACCTTGGGGATCAGCCCAGCATTCT. This sequence encodes CAWSPPRGAPWGSAQHS.

The chain carries TRBV5-6 and TRBJ2-5; D is undetermined. With 7 bases removed from V and 5 bases from J, the gap between germline ends came to 15 bases. Germline values: CDR1 SGHDT, CDR2 YYEEEE. The CDR3 has 13 residues. CDR3 sequence reads: CASSTWVSETQYF. The CDR3 coding sequence is TGTGCCAGCTCAACGTGGGTTTCCGAGACCCAGTACTTC.

This clone was seen more than once but under ten times. The identical CDR3 is also encoded by other nucleotide sequences in the sample. The CDR3 nucleotides are TGCGCCAGCAGCTTGGAAGGGAGGGGAAATGAGCAGTTCTTC. This sequence encodes CASSLEGRGNEQFF. The chain joins TRBV5-1 to TRBJ2-1; 7 bases are a match to TRBD2. Losses at the gene ends were 0 bases for V and 7 bases for J; bases not matched to a gene: 4. CDR3 size: 14 residues. Per the germline V gene, CDR1 is SGHRS and CDR2 is YFSETQ. Based on the CDR3 plus reference TRBV5-1 and TRBJ2-1, the full variable domain is KAGVTQTPRYLIKTRGQQVTLSCSPISGHRSVSWYQQTPGQGLQFLFEYFSETQRNKGNFPGRFSGRQFSNSRSEMNVSTLELGDSALYLCASSLEGRGNEQFFGPGTRLTVL.

The chain combines TRBV30 with TRBJ2-3; D may be TRBD1 or TRBD2 (6 bases each). The ends were cut back, 3 bases at V and 3 bases at J, with 13 bases in the middle. CDR3 length equals 14 residues. Germline V gene lookup returns CDR1 GTSNPN and CDR2 SVGIG (reference sequence). Here the CDR3 reads CAWRGGRWTDTQYF. In nucleotides, the CDR3 is TGTGCCTGGAGAGGGGGGAGATGGACAGATACGCAGTATTTT.

CDR3 DNA sequence: TGTGCCAGCAGCGTCCGCTCCGGGACAGGAGCTTACAATGAGCAGTTCTTC. Protein: CASSVRSGTGAYNEQFF. The genes are TRBV7-3 and TRBJ2-1; 8 nucleotides match TRBD1. Trimming at V came to 5 bases and at J to 4 bases, leaving 13 bases not matched to a gene. Germline V gene lookup returns CDR1 SGHTA and CDR2 FQGTGA. The CDR3 consists of 17 residues.

This clone was observed a few times. A junction boundary mismatches the germline segment, possibly from a read error. V and J are TRBV7-2 and TRBJ2-5; 7 bases match TRBD2. This CDR3 is built from 13 residues. Germline V gives CDR1 SGHTA, CDR2 FQGNSA. CDR3 nucleotide sequence: TGTGCCAGCAGCCTAGCGGTTCAAGAGACCCAGTACTTC. Amino acids: CASSLAVQETQYF.

The chain recombines TRBV19 with TRBJ1-5, with 8 nucleotides matching TRBD1. J gave up 5 bases and V 1 base, and 7 bases lay outside the gene matches. Per the germline V gene, CDR1 is LNHDA and CDR2 is SQIVND (reference sequence). The CDR3 totals 16 residues. CDR3 DNA sequence: TGTGCCAGTAGTATAGCCCCGGCAGGGGGCTATCAGCCCCAGCATTTT. Protein: CASSIAPAGGYQPQHF.

This chain uses TRBV14 with TRBJ1-6; D remains unclear. Trimming removed 0 bases from V and 9 bases from J, with 9 bases in between. In germline, CDR1 is SGHDN, CDR2 FVKESK. The CDR3 extends over 14 amino acids. The CDR3 bases are TGTGCCAGCAGCCAAGAACCTAAACCTTCACCCCTCCACTTT. This gives the protein CASSQEPKPSPLHF.

The chain is built from TRBV27 and TRBJ1-1; 9 positions match TRBD1. The CDR3 length is 15 residues. Germline V gene lookup returns CDR1 MNHEY and CDR2 SMNVEV (reference sequence). The V and J ends lost 4 bases and 2 bases, in that order; junction bases with no gene match: 5. CDR3 loop: CASSSTGQGNTEAFF. CDR3 DNA sequence: TGTGCCAGCAGTTCGACGGGACAGGGAAACACTGAAGCTTTCTTT.

This clone showed up just a few times. This chain joins TRBV5-4 and TRBJ1-1, with no clear D. The germline V gene encodes CDR1 SGHNT and CDR2 YYREEE (reference sequence). The V end lost 4 bases, the J end lost 0 bases, and 7 bases lay between the germline ends. This CDR3 spans 13 amino acids. In nucleotides, the CDR3 is TGTGCCAGCAGCAGGACGGTGAACACTGAAGCTTTCTTT. The encoded protein is CASSRTVNTEAFF.

The V gene is TRBV6-4, the J gene TRBJ1-1; D not resolved. There are 11 residues in the CDR3. Germline assignment: CDR1 MRHNA and CDR2 SNTAGT. With 5 bases removed from V and 3 bases from J, the gap between germline ends came to 4 bases. CDR3 sequence: CASSCHTEAFF. As DNA, the CDR3 is TGTGCCAGCAGTTGCCACACTGAAGCTTTCTTT.

The chain links TRBV2 to TRBJ1-5; the D is unclear. Trimming cost V 4 bases and J 4 bases, with 8 bases left between them. In germline, CDR1 is SNHLY, CDR2 FYNNEI. The length of the CDR3 is 13 residues. CDR3 bases: TGTGCCAGCAGTGCGGAGCCAAATCAGCCCCAGCATTTT. Translating gives CASSAEPNQPQHF.

This chain uses TRBV5-8 with TRBJ2-5; 12 bases align to TRBD1. Germline loops: CDR1 SGHTS, CDR2 YDEGEE. The CDR3 is 15 amino acids. Trimming removed 3 bases from V and 5 bases from J; junction bases left unmatched: 5. Written as DNA, the CDR3 is TGTGCCAGCAGCTCCGGGACAGGGGGCTATGAGACCCAGTACTTC. Its protein is CASSSGTGGYETQYF.

The chain joins TRBV5-1 to TRBJ2-3; 10 bases map to TRBD2. Germline V gene data show CDR1 as SGHRS and CDR2 as YFSETQ. The CDR3 is 15 amino acids. V lost 4 bases, J lost 2 bases, and 4 bases stayed unmatched. The CDR3 is CASSVSGGYTDTQYF. CDR3 DNA: TGCGCCAGCAGCGTTAGCGGGGGGTACACAGATACGCAGTATTTT.

The chain couples TRBV19 to TRBJ2-2; D call uncertain. The CDR3 sequence is 13 residues long. The germline gives CDR1 LNHDA, CDR2 SQIVND (reference sequence). V gave up 7 bases and J gave up 2 bases, with 8 bases separating them. CDR3 DNA: TGTGCCAGTACTCTTGAAAACACCGGGGAGCTGTTTTTT. This codes for CASTLENTGELFF.

To note about this clone: The same CDR3 also results from other DNA sequences found in this sample. The V call is TRBV5-1, the J call TRBJ2-3, with D unclear. V lost 4 bases to trimming and J lost 4 bases, with 4 bases between them. The CDR3 runs to 11 residues. Germline loops: CDR1 SGHRS, CDR2 YFSETQ. CDR3 DNA sequence: TGCGCCAGCAGCATCTCAGATACGCAGTATTTT. Translated: CASSISDTQYF.

The chain links TRBV7-2 to TRBJ2-5; TRBD2 aligns across 9 bases. The CDR3 has 18 residues. Germline CDR1 and CDR2: SGHTA and FQGNSA. With 2 bases clipped from V and 0 bases from J, the junction kept 10 bases outside the gene matches. The CDR3 sequence: CASSLLGGLATYQETQYF. The DNA for the CDR3 is TGTGCCAGCAGCTTATTAGGGGGACTAGCCACGTACCAAGAGACCCAGTACTTC.

This clone was observed a handful of times. The V gene is TRBV18, the J gene TRBJ2-3; 10 bases match TRBD1. The junction had 5 bases not matched to a gene; V was cut back by 8 bases and J by 3 bases. The CDR3 is 14 amino acids. The germline CDR1 and CDR2 sequences are KGHSH and LQKENI. The CDR3 is CASERDRGTDTQYF. CDR3 sequence (DNA): TGTGCCAGCGAACGGGACAGGGGTACAGATACGCAGTATTTT.